This section outlines one T cell receptor (beta chain) sequence together with its context. The antigen remains undetermined. This entry is derived from a study of T cell repertoires in cytomegalovirus infection. Notes on the study in general: The cumulative frequency of public TCR beta families identified carriers of CMV plus the relevant HLA.

TCRdb re-analysed the reads in MiXCR, keeping a single row per CDR3 protein. The sample lists about 340,000 distinct CDR3 sequences; around 29% were seen once. Trimming at V came to 4 bases and at J to 4 bases, leaving 5 bases not matched to a gene. This CDR3 is built from 15 residues. This material consisted of cultured PBMCs, taken from culture after CMV antigen stimulation. The V call is TRBV12-3 or TRBV12-4, the J call TRBJ2-7, with 12 nucleotides matching TRBD2. The origin of this receptor is a human donor in good health (CMV status not recorded). Some clones in this sample may be carry-over from other donors' samples. This chain's CDR3 is CASSSFGLAGYEQYF. The CDR3 coding sequence is TGTGCCAGCAGTTCCTTCGGACTAGCGGGATACGAGCAGTACTTC.